This T cell receptor beta chain comes out of a study of cytomegalovirus exposure and HLA in healthy donors. As for the study in general: The roughly 700 first-cohort repertoires and the 95 to 150 validation repertoires shared the same platform, a later analysis reported.

With 5 bases clipped from V and 7 bases from J, the junction kept 14 bases outside the gene matches. The V gene's germline CDR1 is LNHDA and CDR2 SQIVND (reference sequence). CDR3 length: 16 amino acids. Generated by immunoSEQ multiplex PCR, the TCRdb table keeps only in-frame clones and is missing some. The table has 110,000 to 150,000 clones, 88% seen once. The receptor's source is a woman under 30 in good health and CMV-seropositive. Material for sequencing was PBMCs. The chain carries TRBV19 and TRBJ1-2; 9 nucleotides match TRBD1. The CDR3 sequence: CASSALQGASSRGYTF. In DNA, the CDR3 is TGTGCCAGTAGTGCCCTACAGGGGGCGTCTTCTCGTGGCTACACCTTC.